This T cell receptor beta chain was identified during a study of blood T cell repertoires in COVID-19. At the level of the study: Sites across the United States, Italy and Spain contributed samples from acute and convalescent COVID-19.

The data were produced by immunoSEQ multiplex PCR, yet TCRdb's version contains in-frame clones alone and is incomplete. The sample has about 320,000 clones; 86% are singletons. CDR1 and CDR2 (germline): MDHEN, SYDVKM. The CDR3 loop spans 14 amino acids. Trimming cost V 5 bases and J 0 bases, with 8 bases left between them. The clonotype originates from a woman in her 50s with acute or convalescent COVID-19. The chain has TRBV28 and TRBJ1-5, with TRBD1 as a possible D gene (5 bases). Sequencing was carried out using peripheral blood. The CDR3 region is CASSSGASNQPQHF. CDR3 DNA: TGTGCCAGCAGTAGCGGGGCTAGCAATCAGCCCCAGCATTTT.